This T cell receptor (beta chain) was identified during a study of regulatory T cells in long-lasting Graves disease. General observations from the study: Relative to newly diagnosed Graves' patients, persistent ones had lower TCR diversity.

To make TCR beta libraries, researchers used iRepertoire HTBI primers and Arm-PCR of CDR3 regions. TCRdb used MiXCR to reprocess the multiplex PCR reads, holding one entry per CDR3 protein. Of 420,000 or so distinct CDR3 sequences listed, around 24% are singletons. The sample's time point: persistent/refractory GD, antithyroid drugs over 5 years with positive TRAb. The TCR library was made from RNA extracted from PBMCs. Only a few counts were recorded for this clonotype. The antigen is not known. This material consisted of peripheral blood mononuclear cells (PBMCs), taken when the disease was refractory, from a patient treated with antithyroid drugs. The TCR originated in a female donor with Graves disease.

The chain's CDR3 is CASRTGSINQPQHF. CDR3 DNA sequence: TGTGCCAGTAGGACGGGGTCCATCAATCAGCCCCAGCATTTT. This chain joins TRBV19 and TRBJ1-5; D call uncertain. Trimming pared 6 bases from V and 3 bases from J, leaving 12 bases between. Germline V gene sequence: CDR1 LNHDA, CDR2 SQIVND (reference sequence). The CDR3 extends over 14 amino acids.